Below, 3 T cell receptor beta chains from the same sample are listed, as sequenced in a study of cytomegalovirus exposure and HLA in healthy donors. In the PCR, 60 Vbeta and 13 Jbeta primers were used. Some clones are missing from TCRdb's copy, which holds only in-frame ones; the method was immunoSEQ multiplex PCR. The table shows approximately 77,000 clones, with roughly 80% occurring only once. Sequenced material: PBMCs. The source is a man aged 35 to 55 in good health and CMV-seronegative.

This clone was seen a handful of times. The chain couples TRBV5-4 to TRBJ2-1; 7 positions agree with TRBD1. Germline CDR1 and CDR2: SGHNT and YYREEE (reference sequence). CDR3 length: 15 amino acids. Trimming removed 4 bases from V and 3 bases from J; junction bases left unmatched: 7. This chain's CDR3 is CASSQRTGDYNEQFF. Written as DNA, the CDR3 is TGTGCCAGCAGCCAACGGACAGGAGACTACAATGAGCAGTTCTTC.

CDR3 nucleotides: TGTGCCAGCAGCTTATCCCCGGACTCCACCTACGAGCAGTACTTC. It translates to CASSLSPDSTYEQYF. The rearrangement uses TRBV7-3 and TRBJ2-7, with TRBD2 as a possible D gene (5 bases). CDR1 SGHTA and CDR2 FQGTGA come from the germline V gene. V lost 2 bases and J 2 bases, leaving 13 bases between the germline ends. The CDR3 has 15 residues.

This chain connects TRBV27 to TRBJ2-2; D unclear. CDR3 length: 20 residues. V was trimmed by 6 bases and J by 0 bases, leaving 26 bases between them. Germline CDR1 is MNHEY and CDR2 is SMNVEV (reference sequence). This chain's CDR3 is CASRNGAVSGFLANTGELFF. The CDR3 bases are TGTGCCAGCAGAAATGGTGCGGTGTCGGGTTTTTTAGCGAACACCGGGGAGCTGTTTTTT.